The clone carrying this T cell receptor (beta chain) was observed a single time. The record originates from a study of CD8 T cells in Susac syndrome. Looking at the study overall: Blood was drawn from patients with Susac syndrome. At that point, they were therapy-naive, on corticosteroids, or on intravenous immunoglobulin alone.

CDR1 LGHDT and CDR2 YNNKEL come from the germline V gene (reference sequence). This CDR3 is 13 amino acids long. Trimming shortened V by 4 bases and J by 7 bases, and 10 bases separated the two germline ends. Roughly 0.5 to 1 ug RNA was reverse transcribed with random hexamers. Amplification of the TCR beta CDR3 was carried out by immunoSEQ multiplex PCR, which spanned a total of 54 Vbeta and 13 Jbeta segments. Each CDR3 protein gets one entry after TCRdb re-called the immunoSEQ multiplex PCR reads with MiXCR. The sample records 170,000 or so distinct CDR3 sequences, 85% to 95% being singletons. J is TRBJ1-4 and V is TRBV3-1, with D maybe TRBD1 (5 bases). Sequencing was done on a sample of CD4+ T cells from PBMCs. The sequence derives from a human donor with Susac syndrome. CDR3 nucleotides: TGTGCCAGCAGCCTGGGGGGGAGTGAAAAACTGTTTTTT. This codes for CASSLGGSEKLFF.